This T cell receptor (beta chain) was captured by sequencing in a study of T cell changes during pregnancy in multiple sclerosis. Assay: immunoSEQ multiplex PCR; the TCRdb copy retains only in-frame clones and omits some. This sample has over 40,000 clones, with roughly 90% found just once. CDR1 SEHNR and CDR2 FQNEAQ come from the germline V gene (reference sequence). Unmatched junction bases numbered 13, after V lost 5 bases and J lost 5 bases. CDR3 length: 17 amino acids. The TCR originated in a female donor with multiple sclerosis, enrolled in a pregnancy study. The sample in question was CD4+ T cells from peripheral blood mononuclear cells, obtained in the second trimester of pregnancy. The J gene is TRBJ2-1, the V gene TRBV7-9; 9 nucleotides match TRBD1. The CDR3 sequence: CASSPSLRDRANNEQFF. In DNA, the CDR3 is TGTGCCAGCAGCCCATCACTCCGGGACAGGGCAAACAATGAGCAGTTCTTC.